The clone carrying this T cell receptor (beta chain) has ten or more counts. The antigen is undetermined. No progression to ophthalmopathy during 18 months of follow-up defined stable disease. Every diagnosis used clinical symptoms, serum thyroxine and TRAb, thyroid ultrasound and orbital computed tomography. The CDR3 totals 13 residues. The J segment lost 3 bases and the V segment lost 4 bases, leaving 1 base of the junction unmatched. CDR1 and CDR2 from the germline V gene are SGHTA and FQGNSA. The data stem from a study of T cells in Graves' hyperthyroidism and ophthalmopathy. There were TCR beta CDR3 regions amplified from RNA transcripts. HTBI primers were employed in a first-round RT-PCR of the TCR CDR3. In TCRdb, the multiplex PCR reads were re-called with MiXCR into one record per CDR3 protein. The sample has around 690,000 distinct CDR3 sequences; about 18% are singletons. Study-wide results and limits: Stable hyperthyroidism and ophthalmopathy were separated using 13 V-J signatures. It was a median around 6 months before onset that the model predicted ophthalmopathy.

Sequences were obtained from blood. The clonotype comes from a man aged 50 to 60 with Graves' hyperthyroidism. The genes are TRBV7-2 and TRBJ1-1; 8 bases match TRBD1. CDR3 residues: CASSSQGDTEAFF. The DNA of the CDR3 is TGTGCCAGCAGCTCACAGGGGGACACTGAAGCTTTCTTT.